Listed here are 12 T cell receptor beta chains from one sample, sequenced in a study of cytomegalovirus exposure and HLA in healthy donors. PCR involved 60 Vbeta and 13 Jbeta primers. Profiled with immunoSEQ multiplex PCR; TCRdb holds only in-frame clones, not every one. Of 160,000 or so clones listed, approximately 80% are singletons. Input material: PBMCs. These TCRs come from a young man in good health and CMV-seropositive.

This rearrangement joins TRBV6-1 to TRBJ2-1; tentatively, D is TRBD1 (6 bases). The germline V gene has CDR1 MNHNS and CDR2 SASEGT. The CDR3 extends over 13 amino acids. Trimming removed 6 bases at V and 5 bases at J, with 11 bases between. Written as DNA, the CDR3 is TGTGCCAGCAGCCCCGGACAGCACAATGAGCAGTTCTTC. This gives the protein CASSPGQHNEQFF.

The V call is TRBV6-7, the J call TRBJ2-1; D gene uncertain. TRBV6-7 is noted as an ORF with a role that remains uncertain. The CDR3 contains 14 residues. Trimming pared 0 bases from V and 7 bases from J, leaving 10 bases between. CDR3 protein: CASSYSPDSNEQFF. CDR3 nucleotide sequence: TGTGCCAGCAGTTACTCCCCAGATTCGAATGAGCAGTTCTTC.

This chain joins TRBV11-2 and TRBJ2-5; D might be TRBD2 (5 bases). CDR3 size: 15 residues. The germline V gene has CDR1 SGHAT and CDR2 FQNNGV. V lost 5 bases, J lost 0 bases, and 13 bases lay in between. The CDR3 DNA reads TGTGCCAGCAGCCCAGCGGCTAAGTACCAAGAGACCCAGTACTTC. Its translation is CASSPAAKYQETQYF.

This sequence joins TRBV10-3 and TRBJ1-1; 8 bases map to TRBD1. The germline gives CDR1 ENHRY, CDR2 SYGVKD. This CDR3 is built from 15 residues. With V trimmed by 8 bases and J by 0 bases, 8 bases remained unmatched. CDR3 region: CAIRTGSLMNTEAFF. The CDR3 bases are TGTGCCATCCGGACAGGGTCCCTTATGAACACTGAAGCTTTCTTT.

This clone was seen more than once but under ten times. The J gene is TRBJ1-2, the V gene TRBV15; tentative D call: TRBD1 (5 bases). The ends were cut back, 0 bases at V and 7 bases at J, with 9 bases in the middle. This CDR3 is 13 amino acids long. The V gene's germline CDR1 is LNHNV and CDR2 YYDKDF (reference sequence). CDR3 bases: TGTGCCACCAGCAGAGACAGGGTTGGTGGCTACACCTTC. Protein product: CATSRDRVGGYTF. The full variable domain, its missing parts supplied by reference TRBV15 and TRBJ1-2, is DAMVIQNPRYQVTQFGKPVTLSCSQTLNHNVMYWYQQKSSQAPKLLFHYYDKDFNNEADTPDNFQSRRPNTSFCFLDIRSPGLGDTAMYLCATSRDRVGGYTFGSGTRLTVV.

V usage is TRBV28 and J usage is TRBJ2-1; no clear D. The length of the CDR3 is 11 residues. The ends were cut back, 6 bases at V and 13 bases at J, with 13 bases in the middle. Germline V gene sequence: CDR1 MDHEN, CDR2 SYDVKM. CDR3 residues: CASSNPEDQFF. CDR3 bases: TGTGCCAGCAGCAACCCTGAGGATCAGTTCTTC.

The chain combines TRBV4-1 with TRBJ1-2; no firm D call. This CDR3 comprises 16 residues. V was shortened by 1 base and J by 0 bases, with 12 bases between the two germline ends. Germline CDR1 reads MGHRA; CDR2 reads YSYEKL. For the CDR3, the DNA is TGCGCCAGCAGCCAAGTGCCAGGAACAACTAACTATGGCTACACCTTC. Translating it yields CASSQVPGTTNYGYTF.

This sequence joins TRBV23-1 and TRBJ2-7; 8 bases map to TRBD1. TRBV23-1 has ORF status, its function being uncertain. V lost 4 bases to trimming and J lost 0 bases; unmatched junction nucleotides: 8. CDR3 size: 16 residues. In nucleotides, the CDR3 is TGCGCCAGCAGTCTATGCCGGGACAGGAGCTCCTACGAGCAGTACTTC. This translates into CASSLCRDRSSYEQYF.

The J gene is TRBJ1-1, the V gene TRBV27, with 8 bases identical to TRBD1. The CDR3 runs 13 residues. CDR1 is MNHEY and CDR2 is SMNVEV in the germline V gene (reference sequence). Trimming at V came to 5 bases and at J to 4 bases, leaving 3 bases not matched to a gene. The CDR3, as DNA: TGTGCCAGCAGTCTAACAGGGGGCACTGAAGCTTTCTTT. It codes for CASSLTGGTEAFF.

The V and J genes are TRBV5-1 and TRBJ1-3; no clear D gene. Germline-derived CDR1 and CDR2 are SGHRS and YFSETQ. The length of the CDR3 is 15 residues. V was clipped by 2 bases and J by 2 bases, with 11 bases between them. The CDR3 region is CASSFRGSAGNTIYF. The DNA of the CDR3 is TGCGCCAGCAGCTTCCGGGGATCGGCTGGAAACACCATATATTTT.

This clone was picked up a small number of times. The gene calls are TRBV5-1 and TRBJ2-1; D remains ambiguous. This CDR3 spans 13 amino acids. The germline CDR1 and CDR2 sequences are SGHRS and YFSETQ. The V end lost 3 bases, the J end lost 10 bases, and 14 bases lay between the germline ends. The CDR3 bases are TGCGCCAGCAGCTCCGAACCTGTCGGGGAGCAGTTCTTC. This translates into CASSSEPVGEQFF.

This chain joins TRBV5-6 and TRBJ2-5; D gene unclear. The V end was cut by 2 bases, the J end by 5 bases, with 10 bases between. Germline assignment: CDR1 SGHDT and CDR2 YYEEEE. The CDR3 runs to 13 residues. The CDR3 bases are TGTGCCAGCAGCTTTAAATCTTATGAGACCCAGTACTTC. Protein product: CASSFKSYETQYF.